The rows below give T cell receptor beta chains drawn from one sample of a study of CD8+ T cells in alopecia areata. Only in-frame clones appear in the TCRdb table, and some are missing; sequencing was by immunoSEQ multiplex PCR. The data hold 98,000 or so clones, with approximately 63% observed a single time. The sample comprised CD8+ T cells sorted from blood. These receptor sequences come from a human donor in good health. CDR3s include the opening cysteine and the closing phenylalanine or tryptophan. D genes are given only for firm matches. Only part of the rows carry a size: once, few, many, or a class if the clone is expanded.

d_gene: TRBD1
v_gene: TRBV10-3
j_gene: TRBJ1-2
abundance: NA
CDR3nt: TGTGCCATCAGTGTAGGGACAGTGCGACGTTATGGCTACACCTTC
CDR3aa: CAISVGTVRRYGYTF

d_gene: TRBD1
v_gene: TRBV28
j_gene: TRBJ1-2
abundance: few
CDR3nt: TGTGCCAGTAGACAGGGGGCCTCCTATGGCTACACCTTC
CDR3aa: CASRQGASYGYTF

d_gene: TRBD2
v_gene: TRBV27
j_gene: TRBJ2-5
abundance: few
CDR3nt: TGTGCCAGCAGTTCGATAGCGGGAACTACTCAAGAGACCCAGTACTTC
CDR3aa: CASSSIAGTTQETQYF

d_gene: TRBD2
v_gene: TRBV5-1
j_gene: TRBJ2-3
abundance: NA
CDR3nt: TGCGCCAGCAGCTCTATCGCGGGACTAGCGGGAGATACGCAGTATTTT
CDR3aa: CASSSIAGLAGDTQYF

d_gene: NA
v_gene: TRBV18
j_gene: TRBJ2-4
abundance: few
CDR3nt: TGTGCCAGCTCACCAGTGGGGGCTCTGAACATTCAGTACTTC
CDR3aa: CASSPVGALNIQYF

d_gene: NA
v_gene: TRBV6-5
j_gene: TRBJ2-7
abundance: NA
CDR3nt: TGTGCCAGCACCCTAGGCTACGGCTACGAGCAGTACTTC
CDR3aa: CASTLGYGYEQYF

d_gene: TRBD2
v_gene: TRBV7-9
j_gene: TRBJ2-4
abundance: NA
CDR3nt: TGTGCCAGCGCTCTAGCGGGGGGCGACAAAAACATTCAGTACTTC
CDR3aa: CASALAGGDKNIQYF

d_gene: TRBD1
v_gene: TRBV25-1
j_gene: TRBJ1-2
abundance: NA
CDR3nt: TGTGCCAGCAGTATACAAGCCGGGACAGGGAACGGCTACACCTTC
CDR3aa: CASSIQAGTGNGYTF

d_gene: TRBD1
v_gene: TRBV7-9
j_gene: TRBJ2-5
abundance: NA
CDR3nt: TGTGCCAGCAGCCCCGGGACAGCGTTCCAAGAGACCCAGTACTTC
CDR3aa: CASSPGTAFQETQYF

d_gene: TRBD2
v_gene: TRBV9
j_gene: TRBJ2-3
abundance: NA
CDR3nt: TGTGCCAGCAGCGCCATAGCGGGGGGGCCCATAGATACGCAGTATTTT
CDR3aa: CASSAIAGGPIDTQYF

d_gene: TRBD2
v_gene: TRBV5-1
j_gene: TRBJ2-1
abundance: NA
CDR3nt: TGCGCCAGCGCCTCTAGCGGGGCCCCCACCTACAATGAGCAGTTCTTC
CDR3aa: CASASSGAPTYNEQFF

d_gene: TRBD1
v_gene: TRBV4-3
j_gene: TRBJ2-7
abundance: NA
CDR3nt: TGCGCCAGCAGCCAAGATACCCACAGGGGCAGCTACGAGCAGTACTTC
CDR3aa: CASSQDTHRGSYEQYF

d_gene: NA
v_gene: TRBV4-3
j_gene: TRBJ1-2
abundance: NA
CDR3nt: TGCGCCAGCAGCCAAGATCGGAAACTCTATGGCTACACCTTC
CDR3aa: CASSQDRKLYGYTF

d_gene: NA
v_gene: TRBV4-2
j_gene: TRBJ2-7
abundance: NA
CDR3nt: TGTGCCAGCAGCCCGGGACGCGTTGCTGAGCAGTACTTC
CDR3aa: CASSPGRVAEQYF

d_gene: NA
v_gene: TRBV5-6
j_gene: TRBJ2-5
abundance: few
CDR3nt: TGTGCCAGCAGCCAAGGGAAAGGGATGGTTAAAGAGACCCAGTACTTC
CDR3aa: CASSQGKGMVKETQYF

d_gene: TRBD1
v_gene: TRBV25-1
j_gene: TRBJ1-1
abundance: NA
CDR3nt: TGTGCCAGCAGTGGGATGACAGGGGTATTCACTGAAGCTTTCTTT
CDR3aa: CASSGMTGVFTEAFF

d_gene: TRBD2
v_gene: TRBV25-1
j_gene: TRBJ2-7
abundance: NA
CDR3nt: TGTGCCAGCAGTGAATGGGGCGGGGGAGGCTACGAGCAGTACTTC
CDR3aa: CASSEWGGGGYEQYF

d_gene: NA
v_gene: TRBV5-1
j_gene: TRBJ2-5
abundance: NA
CDR3nt: TGCGCCAGCAGCTCCTACCCAGGAGGAGGGGAGACCCAGTACTTC
CDR3aa: CASSSYPGGGETQYF

d_gene: TRBD2
v_gene: TRBV6-5
j_gene: TRBJ2-7
abundance: NA
CDR3nt: TGTGCCAGCACTTGGGGGGGGGACTACGAGCAGTACTTC
CDR3aa: CASTWGGDYEQYF

d_gene: NA
v_gene: TRBV4-1
j_gene: TRBJ2-7
abundance: NA
CDR3nt: TGCGCCAGCAGCCAAGGTCCTGGCAAGGGCTACGAGCAGTACTTC
CDR3aa: CASSQGPGKGYEQYF

d_gene: NA
v_gene: TRBV25-1
j_gene: TRBJ1-1
abundance: NA
CDR3nt: TGTGCCAGCAGTGAATGGACCCCCGGGACATCCCTGAACACTGAAGCTTTCTTT
CDR3aa: CASSEWTPGTSLNTEAFF

d_gene: NA
v_gene: TRBV28
j_gene: TRBJ1-5
abundance: NA
CDR3nt: TGTGCCAGCAGTTTATGGATCAGCTTCAATCAGCCCCAGCATTTT
CDR3aa: CASSLWISFNQPQHF

d_gene: TRBD2
v_gene: TRBV29-1
j_gene: TRBJ2-2
abundance: NA
CDR3nt: TGCAGCGTTGCGGGTACTAGCGGGGGGACCCACCGGGAGCTGTTTTTT
CDR3aa: CSVAGTSGGTHRELFF

d_gene: NA
v_gene: TRBV6-5
j_gene: TRBJ2-5
abundance: NA
CDR3nt: TGTGCCAGCAGTCGGACAGTGAGGGAGACCCAGTACTTC
CDR3aa: CASSRTVRETQYF

d_gene: TRBD1
v_gene: TRBV6-4
j_gene: TRBJ2-7
abundance: NA
CDR3nt: TGTGCCAGCAGCGAATGGACAGGGGGCGAGCAGTACTTC
CDR3aa: CASSEWTGGEQYF

d_gene: NA
v_gene: TRBV13
j_gene: TRBJ2-5
abundance: NA
CDR3nt: TGTGCCAGCAGCTTAACCCAGGTCCAAGAGACCCAGTACTTC
CDR3aa: CASSLTQVQETQYF

d_gene: NA
v_gene: TRBV19
j_gene: TRBJ2-5
abundance: NA
CDR3nt: TGTGCTACGGGGCAGGGCATTCAAGAGACCCAGTACTTC
CDR3aa: CATGQGIQETQYF

d_gene: NA
v_gene: TRBV7-2
j_gene: TRBJ2-3
abundance: few
CDR3nt: TGTGCCAGCAGCTTAACCCCAGAGGCTAGCACAGATACGCAGTATTTT
CDR3aa: CASSLTPEASTDTQYF

d_gene: TRBD2
v_gene: TRBV15
j_gene: TRBJ2-5
abundance: NA
CDR3nt: TGTGCCACCAGCAATAGCGGGGAGACCCAGTACTTC
CDR3aa: CATSNSGETQYF

d_gene: TRBD1
v_gene: TRBV5-8
j_gene: TRBJ2-2
abundance: few
CDR3nt: TGTGCCAGCAGCATAGGGACAGTGACCGGGGAGCTGTTTTTT
CDR3aa: CASSIGTVTGELFF

d_gene: NA
v_gene: TRBV9
j_gene: TRBJ2-3
abundance: NA
CDR3nt: TGTGCCAGCAGCGTAGAGGACCTATTCTCAGATACGCAGTATTTT
CDR3aa: CASSVEDLFSDTQYF

d_gene: NA
v_gene: TRBV6-5
j_gene: TRBJ1-2
abundance: once
CDR3nt: TGTGCCAGCAGTTACTCGTGGCAAGCCTATGGCTACACCTTC
CDR3aa: CASSYSWQAYGYTF

d_gene: NA
v_gene: TRBV13
j_gene: TRBJ2-5
abundance: NA
CDR3nt: TGTGCCAGCAGCCTCCGGGGCGCAAACCAAGAGACCCAGTACTTC
CDR3aa: CASSLRGANQETQYF

d_gene: TRBD1
v_gene: TRBV7-9
j_gene: TRBJ2-6
abundance: NA
CDR3nt: TGTGCCAGCAGCTTAAGGGGCCGGGACAGGGAGACTGGGGCCAACGTCCTGACTTTC
CDR3aa: CASSLRGRDRETGANVLTF

d_gene: NA
v_gene: TRBV15
j_gene: TRBJ2-5
abundance: few
CDR3nt: TGTGCCACCAGCAGAGAACGGCAGGGGCAAGAGACCCAGTACTTC
CDR3aa: CATSRERQGQETQYF

d_gene: TRBD1
v_gene: TRBV19
j_gene: TRBJ2-7
abundance: NA
CDR3nt: TGTGCCAGCTCCGGGACAGGGAGCTCCTACGAGCAGTACTTC
CDR3aa: CASSGTGSSYEQYF

d_gene: NA
v_gene: TRBV4-1
j_gene: TRBJ1-5
abundance: few
CDR3nt: TGCGCCAGCAGCTATCCAGGCGTAAATCAGCCCCAGCATTTT
CDR3aa: CASSYPGVNQPQHF

d_gene: NA
v_gene: TRBV10-1
j_gene: TRBJ2-3
abundance: NA
CDR3nt: TGCGCCAGCAGTGAGTCGATTCCCACCTTTGGATATACGCAGTATTTT
CDR3aa: CASSESIPTFGYTQYF

d_gene: TRBD1
v_gene: TRBV29-1
j_gene: TRBJ2-1
abundance: few
CDR3nt: TGCAGCGTTATTGACAGGGGGACCTACAATGAGCAGTTCTTC
CDR3aa: CSVIDRGTYNEQFF

d_gene: TRBD1
v_gene: TRBV5-6
j_gene: TRBJ2-5
abundance: NA
CDR3nt: TGTGCCAGCAGCCTGGGACAGTACAAAGAGACCCAGTACTTC
CDR3aa: CASSLGQYKETQYF

d_gene: NA
v_gene: TRBV5-6
j_gene: TRBJ1-5
abundance: NA
CDR3nt: TGTGCCAGCAGCTCTAGCTATAGCAATCAGCCCCAGCATTTT
CDR3aa: CASSSSYSNQPQHF

d_gene: NA
v_gene: TRBV15
j_gene: TRBJ1-6
abundance: NA
CDR3nt: TGTGCCACCAGCCAAAGAGCTCATGTGAATTCACCCCTCCACTTT
CDR3aa: CATSQRAHVNSPLHF

d_gene: TRBD1
v_gene: TRBV5-1
j_gene: TRBJ2-3
abundance: NA
CDR3nt: TGCGCCAGCAGCAAAGACAGGGGGCAGGGAGATACGCAGTATTTT
CDR3aa: CASSKDRGQGDTQYF

d_gene: NA
v_gene: TRBV13
j_gene: TRBJ2-1
abundance: NA
CDR3nt: TGTGCCAGCAGCTTCGGTTTGGGGGCGGGTGAGCAGTTCTTC
CDR3aa: CASSFGLGAGEQFF

d_gene: NA
v_gene: TRBV13
j_gene: TRBJ1-6
abundance: NA
CDR3nt: TGTGCCAGCAGCCTAGGACAGACCTATAATTCACCCCTCCACTTT
CDR3aa: CASSLGQTYNSPLHF

d_gene: NA
v_gene: TRBV19
j_gene: TRBJ1-2
abundance: NA
CDR3nt: TGTGCCAGTACCGCAGGAATCGACAGGTGGGATGGCTACACCTTC
CDR3aa: CASTAGIDRWDGYTF

d_gene: TRBD1
v_gene: TRBV13
j_gene: TRBJ2-1
abundance: NA
CDR3nt: TGTGCCAGCAGCGGGGACAGCTCACCTTACAATGAGCAGTTCTTC
CDR3aa: CASSGDSSPYNEQFF

d_gene: TRBD2
v_gene: TRBV6-5
j_gene: TRBJ2-7
abundance: few
CDR3nt: TGTGCCAGCAGCCGGGAGGGGACTTACTACTACGAGCAGTACTTC
CDR3aa: CASSREGTYYYEQYF

d_gene: TRBD2
v_gene: TRBV7-9
j_gene: TRBJ2-7
abundance: few
CDR3nt: TGTGCCAGCAGCCCCGGGACTAGCGGGGAGTACGAGCAGTACTTC
CDR3aa: CASSPGTSGEYEQYF

d_gene: TRBD1
v_gene: TRBV27
j_gene: TRBJ2-5
abundance: once
CDR3nt: TGTGCCAGCAGTAAGACGACAGGGGAGACCCAGTACTTC
CDR3aa: CASSKTTGETQYF